This T cell receptor (beta chain) was identified in a study of cytomegalovirus exposure and HLA in healthy donors. PCR involved 60 Vbeta and 13 Jbeta primers. Assay: immunoSEQ multiplex PCR; the TCRdb copy retains only in-frame clones and omits some. The sample yields 100,000 to 150,000 clones, roughly 88% seen once. The specimen was PBMCs. This receptor was taken from a woman younger than 35 in good health and CMV-seropositive.

The CDR3 sequence: CASSLMTQSEAFF. The CDR3 DNA follows: TGCGCCAGCAGCTTGATGACACAATCCGAAGCTTTCTTT. This sequence joins TRBV5-1 and TRBJ1-1, with D hard to call. The CDR3 runs 13 residues. V was pared by 1 base and J by 8 bases, with 12 bases between. Looked up from germline, CDR1 is SGHRS and CDR2 is YFSETQ.